These T cell receptor beta chains were read from a single sample in a study of shared clonotypes between healthy human individuals. Some clones are missing from TCRdb's copy, which holds only in-frame ones; the method was immunoSEQ multiplex PCR. The sample lists some 1.5 million clones; 98% were seen once. Sequencing was carried out using naive CD4+ T cells sorted from blood. These receptors were taken from a man aged 25 to 40 in good health. The CDR3 runs from the conserved cysteine through the conserved F or W. A D gene is named only where the DNA matches it firmly. Rows may omit the clone size; those that give it use once, few, many or a size class.

j_call d_call clone_size v_call cdr3_aa cdr3_nt
TRBJ2-7 . . TRBV7-2 CASKGRSTSYEQYF TGTGCCAGCAAGGGGCGGTCTACCTCCTACGAGCAGTACTTC
TRBJ2-5 . once TRBV29-1 CSVEDGRQETQYF TGCAGCGTTGAAGATGGACGGCAGGAGACCCAGTACTTC
TRBJ2-1 . . TRBV18 CASSPRTEDEQFF TGTGCCAGCTCACCCCGGACGGAGGATGAGCAGTTCTTC
TRBJ1-4 . . TRBV5-4 CASSFAGDVNEKLFF TGTGCCAGCAGCTTTGCAGGGGACGTTAATGAAAAACTGTTTTTT
TRBJ2-4 . . TRBV19 CASSTGWRAKNIQYF TGTGCCAGTAGCACGGGGTGGCGCGCCAAAAACATTCAGTACTTC
TRBJ1-5 TRBD1 . TRBV7-9 CASSLQSGTGGGQPQHF TGTGCCAGCAGCCTCCAATCCGGGACAGGGGGCGGACAGCCCCAGCATTTT
TRBJ2-2 . . TRBV5-4 CASSLRSAGTTGELFF TGTGCCAGCAGCCTACGCTCCGCAGGGACTACCGGGGAGCTGTTTTTT
TRBJ2-4 . . TRBV14 CASSQGGDIQYF TGTGCCAGCAGCCAAGGGGGGGACATTCAGTACTTC
TRBJ2-5 . . TRBV28 CAVEGTIQETQYF TGTGCCGTAGAGGGGACCATACAAGAGACCCAGTACTTC
TRBJ1-1 TRBD1 . TRBV11-3 CASSLGQGIGTEAFF TGTGCCAGCAGCCTGGGACAGGGGATAGGCACTGAAGCTTTCTTT
TRBJ1-5 . . TRBV7-9 CASNLASGAGNQPQHF TGTGCCAGCAACTTGGCCTCGGGGGCTGGCAATCAGCCCCAGCATTTT
TRBJ1-4 . . TRBV6-1 CASSEASGPLREKLFF TGTGCCAGCAGTGAAGCTTCAGGACCCCTGCGAGAAAAACTGTTTTTT
TRBJ2-2 . . TRBV27 CASSLLVASNTGELFF TGTGCCAGCAGTTTATTGGTGGCGTCGAACACCGGGGAGCTGTTTTTT
TRBJ2-3 TRBD2 . TRBV7-2 CASSYTSGSLTDTQYF TGTGCCAGCAGCTATACTAGCGGGAGTCTAACAGATACGCAGTATTTT
TRBJ2-5 TRBD1 once TRBV5-6 CASSRDRVETQYF TGTGCCAGCAGCAGAGACAGGGTGGAGACCCAGTACTTC
TRBJ1-1 . . TRBV11-3 CASSLGYGARTEAFF TGTGCCAGCAGCTTAGGGTACGGGGCGAGGACTGAAGCTTTCTTT
TRBJ2-7 . . TRBV27 CASSLLRGVGEQYF TGTGCCAGCAGTTTATTGCGGGGTGTGGGCGAGCAGTACTTC
TRBJ2-5 . . TRBV5-4 CASSLDGGRQGKETQYF TGTGCCAGCAGCTTGGATGGGGGGAGACAGGGTAAAGAGACCCAGTACTTC
TRBJ2-1 . . TRBV9 CASSVVGSTNEQFF TGTGCCAGCAGCGTAGTAGGCTCGACGAATGAGCAGTTCTTC
TRBJ2-7 . . TRBV19 CASSAREYEQYF TGTGCCAGTAGTGCGCGGGAATACGAGCAGTACTTC
TRBJ1-5 . once TRBV2 CASSGPSGAEGEPQHF TGTGCCAGCAGTGGCCCTTCCGGGGCCGAGGGGGAGCCCCAGCATTTT
TRBJ2-3 TRBD2 . TRBV7-9 CASSYNQAGRDTQYF TGTGCCAGCAGCTACAACCAAGCGGGAAGGGATACGCAGTATTTT
TRBJ2-1 . . TRBV27 CASSFPQGSSSYNEQFF TGTGCCAGCAGTTTCCCCCAGGGCTCCTCCTCCTACAATGAGCAGTTCTTC
TRBJ2-7 TRBD1 . TRBV6-5 CASKPTGHYEQYF TGTGCCAGCAAGCCGACAGGGCACTACGAGCAGTACTTC
TRBJ2-5 . . TRBV7-9 CASSLDVFETQYF TGTGCCAGCAGCTTAGACGTGTTTGAGACCCAGTACTTC
TRBJ1-1 . . TRBV28 CASTSLARGAAQNTEAFF TGTGCCAGCACTTCACTGGCGCGAGGGGCAGCGCAGAACACTGAAGCTTTCTTT
TRBJ2-1 TRBD2 . TRBV6-4 CASSRSGRSYNEQFF TGTGCCAGCAGTCGGAGCGGGAGATCCTACAATGAGCAGTTCTTC
TRBJ2-7 . . TRBV28 CASRLPLPGHHAYEQYF TGTGCCAGCAGACTCCCACTCCCCGGACATCATGCCTACGAGCAGTACTTC
TRBJ2-7 . . TRBV4-1 CASSQVGVGARPYEQYF TGCGCCAGCAGCCAAGTCGGTGTAGGTGCGCGGCCATACGAGCAGTACTTC
TRBJ2-5 TRBD2 . TRBV10-3 CAISSLASGKETQYF TGTGCCATCAGTTCCTTGGCTAGCGGGAAAGAGACCCAGTACTTC
TRBJ2-3 . . TRBV14 CASSRTQYF TGTGCCAGCTCGAGGACGCAGTATTTT
TRBJ2-7 . . TRBV11-2 CASSLDLSYEQYF TGTGCCAGCAGCTTAGACCTTTCCTACGAGCAGTACTTC